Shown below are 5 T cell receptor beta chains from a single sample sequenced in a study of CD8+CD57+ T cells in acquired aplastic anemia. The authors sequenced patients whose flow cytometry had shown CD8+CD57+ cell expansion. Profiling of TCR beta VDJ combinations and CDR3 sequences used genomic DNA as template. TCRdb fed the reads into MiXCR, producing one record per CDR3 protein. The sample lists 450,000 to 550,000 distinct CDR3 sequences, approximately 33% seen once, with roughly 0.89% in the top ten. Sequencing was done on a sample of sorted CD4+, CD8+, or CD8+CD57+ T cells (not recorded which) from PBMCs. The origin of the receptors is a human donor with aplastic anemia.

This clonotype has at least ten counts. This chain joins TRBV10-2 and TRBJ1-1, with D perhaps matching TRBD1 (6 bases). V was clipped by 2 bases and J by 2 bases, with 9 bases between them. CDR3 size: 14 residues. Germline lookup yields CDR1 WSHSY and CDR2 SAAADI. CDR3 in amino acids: CASSEPRGNTEAFF. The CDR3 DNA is TGCGCCAGCAGTGAGCCCAGGGGAAACACTGAAGCTTTCTTT.

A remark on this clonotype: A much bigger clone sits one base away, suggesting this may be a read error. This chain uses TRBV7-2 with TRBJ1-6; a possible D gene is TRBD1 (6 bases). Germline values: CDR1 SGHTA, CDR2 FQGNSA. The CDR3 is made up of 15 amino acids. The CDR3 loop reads CASSLGTSYNSPLRF. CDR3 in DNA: TGTGCCAGCAGCTTGGGGACAAGCTATAATTCACCCCTCCGCTTT.

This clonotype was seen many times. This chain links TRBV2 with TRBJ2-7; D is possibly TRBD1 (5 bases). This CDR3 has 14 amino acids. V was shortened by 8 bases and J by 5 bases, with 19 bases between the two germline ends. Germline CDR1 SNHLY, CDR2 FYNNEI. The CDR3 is CASPPGQGLNEQYF. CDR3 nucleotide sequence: TGTGCCAGCCCTCCAGGCCAGGGTTTGAACGAGCAGTACTTC.

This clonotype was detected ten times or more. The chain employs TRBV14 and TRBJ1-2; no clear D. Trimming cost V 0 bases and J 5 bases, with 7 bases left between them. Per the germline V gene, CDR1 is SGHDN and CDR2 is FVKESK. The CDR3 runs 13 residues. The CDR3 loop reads CASSQDYQYGYTF. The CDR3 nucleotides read TGTGCCAGCAGCCAAGATTATCAGTATGGCTACACCTTC.

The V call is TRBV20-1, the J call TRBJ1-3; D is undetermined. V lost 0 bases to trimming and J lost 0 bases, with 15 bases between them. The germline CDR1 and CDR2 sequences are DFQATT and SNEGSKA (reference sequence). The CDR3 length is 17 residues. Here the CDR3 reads CSARESLGFSSGNTIYF. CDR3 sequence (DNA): TGCAGTGCTAGAGAGTCCCTCGGTTTTTCCTCTGGAAACACCATATATTTT.